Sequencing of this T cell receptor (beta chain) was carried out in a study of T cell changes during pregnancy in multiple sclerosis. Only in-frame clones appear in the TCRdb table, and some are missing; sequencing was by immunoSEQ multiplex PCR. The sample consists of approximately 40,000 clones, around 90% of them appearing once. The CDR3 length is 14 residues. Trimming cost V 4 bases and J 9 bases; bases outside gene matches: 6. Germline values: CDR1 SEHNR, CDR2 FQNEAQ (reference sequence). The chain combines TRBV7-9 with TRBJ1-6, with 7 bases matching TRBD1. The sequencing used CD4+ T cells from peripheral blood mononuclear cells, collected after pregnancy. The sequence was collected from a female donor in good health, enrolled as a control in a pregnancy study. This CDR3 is CASSSTGLSSPLHF. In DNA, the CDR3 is TGTGCCAGCAGCTCGACAGGGTTATCTTCACCCCTCCACTTT.